These 26 T cell receptor beta chains were sequenced from one sample in a study of T cells in Graves' hyperthyroidism and ophthalmopathy (dated by TCRdb to between 2017 and 2020). The receptor library was made with multiplex PCR. Sequencer: Illumina HiSeq 2000. TCR beta CDR3 regions were amplified from RNA transcripts. For the first round of RT-PCR on the TCR CDR3, the HTBI primer set was used together with the Qiagen OneStep RT-PCR kit. TCRdb reprocessing: public reads trimmed at Q25 with fastp, clones called with MiXCR, in-frame beta chains kept. Each record represents a unique CDR3 protein, reported with the most common genes and DNA among its rows. The sample table records 350,000 or so distinct CDR3 sequences; about a sixth of these occur just once. The ten largest clones represent 15% to 17% of the sample. Material: blood. These receptors came from a woman aged 40 to 50 with Graves' ophthalmopathy.

At least ten counts were recorded for this clonotype. The rearrangement links TRBV12-3 or TRBV12-4 to TRBJ2-5; D uncertain. V lost 7 bases, J lost 3 bases, and 6 bases lay in between. The CDR3 covers 11 residues. The DNA for the CDR3 is TGTGCCAGCAAACTCAAAGAGACCCAGTACTTC. Translating gives CASKLKETQYF.

This clonotype showed up many times. The chain uses TRBV6-1 and TRBJ1-5, with 7 bases lining up with TRBD1. The germline V gene encodes CDR1 MNHNS and CDR2 SASEGT. The CDR3 sequence is 15 residues long. The V segment lost 6 bases and the J segment 1 base; nucleotides outside the gene matches: 6. DNA of the CDR3: TGTGCCAGCAGGGTTTCGGACAGGAGCAATCAGCCCCAGCATTTT. Translated, it gives CASRVSDRSNQPQHF.

This clonotype was picked up many times. The chain uses TRBV28 and TRBJ2-2; 9 bases are shared with TRBD1. Germline loops: CDR1 MDHEN, CDR2 SYDVKM. V was pared by 5 bases and J by 5 bases, with 3 bases of the junction left unmatched. This CDR3 spans 14 amino acids. CDR3 coding DNA: TGTGCCAGCAGTGGCGGGACAGGGACCGGGGAGCTGTTTTTT. Translation gives CASSGGTGTGELFF.

Many counts were recorded for this clonotype. The rearrangement links TRBV6-2 or TRBV6-3 to TRBJ2-7, with TRBD2 as a possible D gene (6 bases). Germline CDR1 and CDR2: MNHEY and SVGEGT. V shed 6 bases and J shed 0 bases, with 12 bases lying between them. The CDR3 has 14 residues. CDR3 sequence (DNA): TGTGCCAGCAGGCGGGACGGGAACTCCTACGAGCAGTACTTC. Encoded protein: CASRRDGNSYEQYF.

This clonotype was seen at least ten times. This rearrangement joins TRBV19 to TRBJ1-5; 8 bases map to TRBD1. Germline CDR1 is LNHDA and CDR2 is SQIVND (reference sequence). The J segment lost 4 bases and the V segment lost 9 bases, leaving 8 bases of the junction unmatched. The CDR3 has 14 residues. The DNA of the CDR3 is TGTGCCAGCACTGGGACAGGACGAAATCAGCCCCAGCATTTT. Its protein product is CASTGTGRNQPQHF.

The sample holds many counts of this clonotype. The chain links TRBV6-5 to TRBJ1-1; D is perhaps TRBD1 (6 bases). Looked up from germline, CDR1 is MNHEY and CDR2 is SVGAGI. This CDR3 has 11 residues. V shed 5 bases and J shed 8 bases, with 9 bases lying between them. This chain's CDR3 is CASSNRAEAFF. The CDR3 DNA is TGTGCCAGCAGTAACAGGGCCGAAGCTTTCTTT.

This clonotype was observed a few times. Germline and junction disagree at one end, which may indicate a read error. This rearrangement joins TRBV6-2 or TRBV6-3 to TRBJ1-2; D may be TRBD1 (6 bases). CDR1 and CDR2 (germline): MNHEY, SVGEGT. This CDR3 comprises 13 residues. CDR3 bases: TGTGCCAGCAGTTTCGCCGGACAGTATGGCTACAGCTTC. Translation gives CASSFAGQYGYSF.

This clonotype was detected ten times or more. The chain joins TRBV19 to TRBJ1-2; D is uncertain. The ends were cut back, 5 bases at V and 2 bases at J, with 9 bases in the middle. The CDR3 spans 13 residues. Per the germline V gene, CDR1 is LNHDA and CDR2 is SQIVND (reference sequence). The CDR3 spells CASSEGRNYGYTF. The CDR3, as DNA: TGTGCCAGTAGTGAGGGTCGGAACTATGGCTACACCTTC.

The sample holds many counts of this clonotype. The chain joins TRBV20-1 to TRBJ2-5, with TRBD2 matching 7 bases. The trim removed 3 bases at V and 3 bases at J, leaving 4 bases unmatched. The V gene's germline CDR1 is DFQATT and CDR2 SNEGSKA (reference sequence). This CDR3 is 13 amino acids long. The CDR3: CSASFGGEETQYF. The CDR3 region has the DNA TGCAGTGCTAGTTTTGGGGGGGAAGAGACCCAGTACTTC.

This clonotype has at least ten counts. Sequence at one end of the junction differs from germline and may be a read error. The genes are TRBV6-1 and TRBJ2-5; D could derive from TRBD1 or TRBD2 (5 bases each). The CDR3 has 15 amino acids. The germline V gene encodes CDR1 MNHNS and CDR2 SASEGT. The CDR3 nucleotides are TGTGCCAGCAGGATCCGGGACGCAGGAGGAGAGACCCAGCACTTC. Translation: CASRIRDAGGETQHF.

This clonotype has at least ten counts. V gene TRBV12-5 combines with J gene TRBJ2-7; 8 positions agree with TRBD2. The J segment lost 6 bases and the V segment lost 6 bases, leaving 13 bases of the junction unmatched. CDR1 is LGHNT and CDR2 is FRNRAP in the germline V gene. This CDR3 has 15 residues. CDR3 DNA sequence: TGTGCTAGTGGCTCCGGGACTAGGTGGGGCTCCGAGCAGTACTTC. Translated: CASGSGTRWGSEQYF. The full variable domain, completed using reference TRBV12-5 and TRBJ2-7, is DARVTQTPRHKVTEMGQEVTMRCQPILGHNTVFWYRQTMMQGLELLAYFRNRAPLDDSGMPKDRFSAEMPDATLATLKIQPSEPRDSAVYFCASGSGTRWGSEQYFGPGTRLTVT.

V is TRBV28 and J is TRBJ1-2; D call uncertain. The germline V gene has CDR1 MDHEN and CDR2 SYDVKM. Trimming left V 4 bases short and J 8 bases short, with 8 bases between. The CDR3 runs 11 residues. For the CDR3, the DNA is TGTGCCAGCAGTTGGTCCTCGGGCTACACCTTC. Protein product: CASSWSSGYTF.

This clonotype was picked up many times. This sequence joins TRBV7-9 and TRBJ2-2; TRBD2 is a possible D gene (5 bases). The germline CDR1 and CDR2 sequences are SEHNR and FQNEAQ (reference sequence). The CDR3 is made up of 13 amino acids. Trimming took 4 bases from V and 7 from J, leaving 10 bases between them. The CDR3 reads CASSSDGLGELFF. DNA of the CDR3: TGTGCCAGCAGCTCGGACGGACTCGGGGAGCTGTTTTTT.

This clonotype appeared many times. The V gene is TRBV3-1, the J gene TRBJ1-3; D ambiguous. The CDR3 is 14 amino acids. Germline values: CDR1 LGHDT, CDR2 YNNKEL (reference sequence). Between the trimmed V and J ends, which lost 2 bases and 3 bases, there was a span of 8 bases. For the CDR3, the DNA is TGTGCCAGCAGCCAAATCAGTTATGGAAACACCATATATTTT. This encodes CASSQISYGNTIYF.

This clonotype was observed many times. The chain employs TRBV29-1 and TRBJ1-1; D is perhaps TRBD1 (5 bases). Germline CDR1 SQVTM, CDR2 ANQGSEA. V lost 7 bases and J lost 4, with 10 bases in between. The CDR3 extends over 11 amino acids. CDR3 sequence (DNA): TGCAGCGGGGGGGGAGGCACTGAAGCTTTCTTT. Its protein is CSGGGGTEAFF.

In this sample, this clonotype turned up many times. The chain joins TRBV27 to TRBJ1-1; tentative D call: TRBD1 (6 bases). Looked up from germline, CDR1 is MNHEY and CDR2 is SMNVEV (reference sequence). Trimming cost V 4 bases and J 1 base, with 10 bases left between them. This CDR3 region has 14 residues. CDR3 sequence reads: CASSSPDRNTEAFF. For the CDR3, the DNA is TGTGCCAGCAGTTCCCCGGACAGGAACACTGAAGCTTTCTTT.

This clonotype has ten or more counts. V is TRBV6-1 and J is TRBJ2-7; D is perhaps TRBD1 or TRBD2 (5 bases each). The CDR3 consists of 15 residues. Germline values: CDR1 MNHNS, CDR2 SASEGT. V was trimmed by 4 bases and J by 7 bases, leaving 20 bases between them. The CDR3 reads CASSVQGEYSWEQYF. The CDR3 DNA follows: TGTGCCAGCAGTGTTCAGGGAGAGTACTCTTGGGAGCAGTACTTC.

This clonotype was seen ten or more times. The V call is TRBV6-1, the J call TRBJ2-7; TRBD2 agrees at 7 bases. Germline trimming cut 8 bases from V and 0 bases from J; bases unmatched to any gene: 4. This CDR3 spans 13 amino acids. Germline CDR1 and CDR2: MNHNS and SASEGT. This CDR3 reads CASRWEGSYEQYF. The CDR3 DNA is TGTGCCAGCCGATGGGAGGGCTCCTACGAGCAGTACTTC.

This clonotype was observed a handful of times. One end of the junction varies from germline; a read error may be responsible. The chain's CDR3 is CASSPGQGNTEASF. In DNA, the CDR3 is TGCGCCAGCAGCCCGGGACAGGGGAACACTGAAGCTTCCTTT. This sequence joins TRBV4-1 and TRBJ1-1, with 10 bases identical to TRBD1. CDR3 length: 14 residues. Germline CDR1 reads MGHRA; CDR2 reads YSYEKL.

At least ten counts were recorded for this clonotype. This chain connects TRBV20-1 to TRBJ1-2; 7 nucleotides align to TRBD1. The CDR3 consists of 14 residues. V gave up 3 bases and J gave up 5 bases; unmatched junction bases: 9. Germline-derived CDR1 and CDR2 are DFQATT and SNEGSKA (reference sequence). The chain's CDR3 is CSASYRGVGYGYTF. CDR3 nucleotides: TGCAGTGCTAGCTACAGGGGTGTCGGATATGGCTACACCTTC.

This clonotype was seen many times. The V and J genes are TRBV2 and TRBJ2-7; 11 nucleotides align to TRBD1. Germline-derived CDR1 and CDR2 are SNHLY and FYNNEI. This CDR3 contains 16 residues. The junction had 4 bases not matched to a gene; V was cut back by 0 bases and J by 3 bases. The DNA of the CDR3 is TGTGCCAGCAGTGAAGCGGGGACAGGGGGAGACTACGAGCAGTACTTC. It yields the protein CASSEAGTGGDYEQYF.

This clonotype was seen ten or more times. The genes are TRBV19 and TRBJ1-3; D possibly corresponds to TRBD1 (6 bases). Germline values: CDR1 LNHDA, CDR2 SQIVND (reference sequence). The CDR3 has 14 amino acids. V lost 6 bases, J lost 6 bases, and 15 bases lay in between. The CDR3: CASRTTGHQNTIYF. CDR3 in DNA: TGTGCCAGTAGAACGACAGGACATCAAAACACCATATATTTT. Combining the CDR3 with reference TRBV19 and TRBJ1-3 gives the whole variable domain DGGITQSPKYLFRKEGQNVTLSCEQNLNHDAMYWYRQDPGQGLRLIYYSQIVNDFQKGDIAEGYSVSREKKESFPLTVTSAQKNPTAFYLCASRTTGHQNTIYFGEGSWLTVV.

The chain recombines TRBV2 with TRBJ1-6; TRBD1 agrees at 10 bases. This CDR3 is built from 16 residues. Looked up from germline, CDR1 is SNHLY and CDR2 is FYNNEI. The V and J ends lost 5 bases and 8 bases, in that order; junction bases with no gene match: 9. The CDR3 is CASSIEAGTGDSPLHF. In DNA, the CDR3 is TGTGCCAGCAGTATCGAGGCTGGGACAGGGGATTCACCCCTCCACTTT.

The table lists this clonotype with many counts. This sequence joins TRBV6-5 and TRBJ2-3; 12 nucleotides agree with TRBD1. V gave up 6 bases and J gave up 4 bases; unmatched junction bases: 2. This CDR3 spans 14 amino acids. Germline loops: CDR1 MNHEY, CDR2 SVGAGI. The CDR3, as DNA: TGTGCCAGCAGCGGGACAGGGGGCGCAGATACGCAGTATTTT. Its translation is CASSGTGGADTQYF.

This clonotype was observed many times. The V and J genes are TRBV20-1 and TRBJ1-2; D call uncertain. This CDR3 is 16 amino acids long. Trimming took off 1 base at V and 0 bases at J, with 15 bases between the two ends. CDR1 is DFQATT, CDR2 SNEGSKA, per germline (reference sequence). CDR3 amino acids: CSARVLLTWANYGYTF. The CDR3 DNA sequence: TGCAGTGCTAGAGTTCTATTGACATGGGCTAACTATGGCTACACCTTC.

This clonotype was recorded at least ten times. The V call is TRBV28, the J call TRBJ2-7; possible D gene TRBD1, 5 bases. The CDR3 runs to 15 residues. In germline, CDR1 is MDHEN, CDR2 SYDVKM. Trimming stripped 6 bases from V and 5 bases from J, with 20 bases between. The CDR3, as DNA: TGTGCCAGCAGCCAAATAGGGGTCGAGGAAAACGAGCAGTACTTC. It yields the protein CASSQIGVEENEQYF.